This T cell receptor (beta chain) was observed in a study of blood T cell repertoires in COVID-19. The overall study: Samples came from the United States, Italy and Spain, spanning acute and convalescent COVID-19. PBMCs, B-cell-depleted T cells, or T cells were the source of the cDNA or gDNA that made up the material.

Germline-derived CDR1 and CDR2 are SNHLY and FYNNEI. The ends were cut back, 4 bases at V and 5 bases at J, with 9 bases in the middle. The CDR3 runs to 14 residues. Authors' methods: The authors estimated nucleated cell counts from reference gene primer amplification. Sequencing used immunoSEQ multiplex PCR; TCRdb keeps in-frame clones, though not all of them. Clone size and V and J calls were adopted from that table, with D and trimming inferred from the DNA. The table records approximately 260,000 clones, under 90% of them present only once. This chain connects TRBV2 to TRBJ1-6; D is undetermined. The clonotype was recovered from a man aged 50 to 59 with acute or convalescent COVID-19. Material for sequencing was peripheral blood. The DNA for the CDR3 is TGTGCCAGCAGTGTAGGGAGCAATAATTCACCCCTCCACTTT. It yields the protein CASSVGSNNSPLHF. Supplemented by reference TRBV2 and TRBJ1-6, the full variable domain reads EPEVTQTPSHQVTQMGQEVILRCVPISNHLYFYWYRQILGQKVEFLVSFYNNEISEKSEIFDDQFSVERPDGSNFTLKIRSTKLEDSAMYFCASSVGSNNSPLHFGNGTRLTVT.